The subject of this entry is one TCR beta chain. The protocol was immunoSEQ multiplex PCR, while the TCRdb copy is restricted to in-frame clones and leaves out a portion. The sample records 210,000 or so clones, about 90% being singletons. The sample belongs to a study of blood T cell repertoires in COVID-19. Trimming at V came to 2 bases and at J to 8 bases, leaving 6 bases not matched to a gene. This CDR3 contains 14 residues. The germline V gene has CDR1 SNHLY and CDR2 FYNNEI. J is TRBJ2-1 and V is TRBV2; TRBD1 agrees at 7 bases. This clonotype originated in a woman between 45 and 65 years old in a cohort exposed to, infected with or recovered from COVID-19 (not recorded which). Sequencing was carried out using PBMCs or T cells enriched from blood (not recorded which). Written as DNA, the CDR3 is TGTGCCAGCAGTGAAAAGACAGGGAGTGATGAGCAGTTCTTC. Translating gives CASSEKTGSDEQFF.